This note documents a single TCR beta chain sequence. Its specificity is not known. The study used thymus tissue resected during corrective heart surgery. The protocol was immunoSEQ multiplex PCR, while the TCRdb copy is restricted to in-frame clones and leaves out a portion. This sample carries some 130,000 clones, 90% to 95% of them seen once, and the ten largest clones take around 0.024%. There are 16 residues in the CDR3. The ends lost 5 bases at V and 5 bases at J; junction bases unmatched: 4. Looked up from germline, CDR1 is SEHNR and CDR2 is FQNEAQ (reference sequence). This entry belongs to a study of human thymus T cells. Broader study findings: Related work showed strongly overlapping thymic repertoires across unrelated individuals.

The chain uses TRBV7-9 and TRBJ2-3, with 16 bases lining up with TRBD2. The sequenced sample was thymus tissue. This TCR was sampled from a boy in the first two years of life with a congenital heart defect but otherwise immunologically healthy. The CDR3 here is CASSGTSGGAGDTQYF. The CDR3 nucleotides read TGTGCCAGCAGCGGGACTAGCGGGGGGGCCGGAGATACGCAGTATTTT.